This T cell receptor (beta chain) was obtained from a study of shared clonotypes between healthy human individuals (dated by TCRdb to about 2020). Regarding the study in general: A couple of women and a few men aged 18 to 49 years were included in the cohort. The study deeply sequenced blood TCR repertoires of about 5 healthy adults to estimate repertoire size and the extent of clonotype sharing between individuals. To increase sequencing depth and limit assay-specific biases, different laboratories used diverse techniques to prepare libraries and sequence TCR repertoires. Each donor's leukapheresis produced roughly between roughly 0.9 and 8.9 billion PBMCs.

Results the study describes overall, beyond this receptor: Sampling was restricted to blood, and TCR repertoires in tissues likely differ from the TCR repertoires found in blood. Based on pairwise subsampling, the degree of clonotype sharing among donors was expected to be affected by sequencing depth. The small number of donors limited the genetic and exposure-history diversity represented.

About this clone: The target of this receptor is not known. No much larger clone exists at a distance of one base, and base qualities are not known.

Donors were healthy HIV-negative adults with no recently reported acute infections or vaccinations. Only Caucasian adults living in Nashville, Tennessee, USA were represented among the donors. For unsorted samples, tens of millions of PBMCs were counted, and genomic DNA was extracted using the QIAamp DNA Blood Mini kit. Blood was obtained by leukapheresis, after which PBMCs were separated by Ficoll-Histopaque density gradient centrifugation and cryopreserved in liquid nitrogen vapor phase. Using the deep immunoSEQ assay, multiplex PCR amplified TCR CDR3 regions from genomic DNA. Genomic DNA extracted from each cell subset was distributed evenly over all wells of several immunoSEQ 96-well plates, and each plate served as one replicate. For unsorted PBMC, around 300 ng of genomic DNA, equivalent to tens of thousands of T cell genomes, went into each replicate PCR. Genomic DNA from unsorted PBMC was sequenced over ten immunoSEQ deep assay plates. Purified libraries were measured with a Qubit 3.0 fluorometer, size-checked on a Bioanalyzer 2100, and measured again with the KAPA Library Quantification kit. Every immunoSEQ 96-well plate was sequenced on a separate single-read 150-cycle Illumina NextSeq 550 flow cell. The published analysis was carried out like this. The immunoSEQ output contained only junctional sequences without quality scores, so filtering could not match that applied to full-length reads. To assign V/J genes and CDR3, sequences were annotated against IMGT germline references using PyIR, a Python wrapper for IgBLAST v1.9. Reads with weak V/J assignments (E-value above 1e-6), missing CDR3, stop codons, out-of-frame junctions, or ambiguous translated residues were removed. A V3J clonotype was defined by an identical inferred V gene, J gene, and CDR3 amino acid sequence. Percentage overlap between repertoires was computed as shared unique clonotypes divided by the size of the smaller repertoire. Three approaches were used to assess repertoire richness: RTK rarefaction, the Chao1 estimator, and Recon v2.1 estimates of unobserved clonotypes. TCRdb took this table from immuneACCESS and kept in-frame rearrangements with V and J called. Such tables lack part of the clones; where checked against another copy, unresolved V genes explain under half of the gap, and the rest is unexplained. V and J calls and clone size are copied from that table; D and trimming were computed from the DNA. Recorded for this sample are about 510,000 clones; about 80% of them occurred a single time. Clones ranked in the top ten supply around 12% of the sample.

The germline V gene supplies CDR1 SGHVS and CDR2 FQNEAQ. The CDR3 covers 15 residues, taking in both the cysteine and the phenylalanine. Just the 45-base CDR3 DNA is kept, in frame starting at base 1. V is cut by 2 bases and J by 5 bases, and the space between the germline ends is 15 bases. The receptor's source is a woman between 40 and 55 years old in good health. Some clones in this sample may be carry-over from other donors' samples. Sequenced input: PBMCs. The chain couples TRBV7-8 to TRBJ2-5, with a weak D call of TRBD2 (6 bases match). For the CDR3, the sequence is CASSLSGGDRETQYF. The DNA sequence follows: TGTGCCAGCAGCTTATCAGGAGGGGACCGGGAGACCCAGTACTTC.